This entry describes one T cell receptor beta chain. The CDR3 runs 14 residues. CDR1 MDHEN and CDR2 SYDVKM come from the germline V gene. V was shortened by 6 bases and J by 4 bases, with 10 bases between the two germline ends. The record originates from a study of blood T cell repertoires in COVID-19. Here immunoSEQ multiplex PCR was the method, and the copy in TCRdb shows in-frame clones only, minus some. The sample includes around 240,000 clones, 75% to 90% of them seen just once. The chain has TRBV28 and TRBJ1-6; D perhaps matches TRBD1 (5 bases). The sequence came from a woman in her forties or fifties who had recovered from COVID-19. The sample comprised PBMCs or T cells enriched from blood (not recorded which). Here the CDR3 DNA reads TGTGCCAGCAGGCCCACAGGATATAATTCACCCCTCCACTTT. This encodes CASRPTGYNSPLHF. Full variable domain (outside the CDR3, taken from reference TRBV28 and TRBJ1-6): DVKVTQSSRYLVKRTGEKVFLECVQDMDHENMFWYRQDPGLGLRLIYFSYDVKMKEKGDIPEGYSVSREKKERFSLILESASTNQTSMYLCASRPTGYNSPLHFGNGTRLTVT.